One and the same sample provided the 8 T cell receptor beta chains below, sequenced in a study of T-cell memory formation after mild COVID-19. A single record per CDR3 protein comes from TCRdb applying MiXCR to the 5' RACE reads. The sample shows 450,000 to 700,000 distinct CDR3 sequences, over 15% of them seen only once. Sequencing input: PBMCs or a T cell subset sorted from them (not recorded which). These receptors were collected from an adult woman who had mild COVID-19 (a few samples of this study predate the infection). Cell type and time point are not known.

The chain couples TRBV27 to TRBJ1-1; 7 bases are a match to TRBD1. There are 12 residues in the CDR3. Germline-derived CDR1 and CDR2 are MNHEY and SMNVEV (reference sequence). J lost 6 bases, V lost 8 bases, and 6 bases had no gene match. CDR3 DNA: TGTGCCAGCCAGGGGACAGCCCCTGAAGCTTTCTTT. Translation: CASQGTAPEAFF.

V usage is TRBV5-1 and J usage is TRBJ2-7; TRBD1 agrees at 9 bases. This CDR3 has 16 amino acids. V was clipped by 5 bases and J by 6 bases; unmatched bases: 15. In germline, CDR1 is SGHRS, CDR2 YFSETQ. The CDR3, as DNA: TGCGCCAGCAGTTCTGGGACAGGGCGGACTGCCGGCGAGCAGTACTTC. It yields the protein CASSSGTGRTAGEQYF. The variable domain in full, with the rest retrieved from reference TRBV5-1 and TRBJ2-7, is KAGVTQTPRYLIKTRGQQVTLSCSPISGHRSVSWYQQTPGQGLQFLFEYFSETQRNKGNFPGRFSGRQFSNSRSEMNVSTLELGDSALYLCASSSGTGRTAGEQYFGPGTRLTVT.

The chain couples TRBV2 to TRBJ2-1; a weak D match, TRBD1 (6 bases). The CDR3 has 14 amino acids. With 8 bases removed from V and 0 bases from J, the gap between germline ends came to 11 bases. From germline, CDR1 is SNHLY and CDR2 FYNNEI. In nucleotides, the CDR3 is TGTGCCAGCGGGGGACAAAGCTCCTACAATGAGCAGTTCTTC. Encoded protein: CASGGQSSYNEQFF.

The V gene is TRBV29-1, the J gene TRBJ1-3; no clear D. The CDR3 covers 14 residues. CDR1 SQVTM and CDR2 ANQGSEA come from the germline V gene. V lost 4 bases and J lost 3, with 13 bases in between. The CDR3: CSVAEGGGGNTIYF. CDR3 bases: TGCAGCGTTGCCGAGGGAGGTGGTGGAAACACCATATATTTT.

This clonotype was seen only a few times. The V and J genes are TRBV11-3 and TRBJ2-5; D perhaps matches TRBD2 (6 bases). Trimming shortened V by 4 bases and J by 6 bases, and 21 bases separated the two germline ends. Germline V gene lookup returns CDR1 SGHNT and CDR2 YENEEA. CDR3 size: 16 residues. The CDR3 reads CASSSVLANAGKTQYF. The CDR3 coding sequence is TGTGCCAGCAGCTCCGTACTAGCAAACGCCGGAAAGACCCAGTACTTC.

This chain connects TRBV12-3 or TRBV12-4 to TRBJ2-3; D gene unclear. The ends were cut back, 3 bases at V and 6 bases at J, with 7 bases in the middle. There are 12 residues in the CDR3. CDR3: CASSLVKDTQYF. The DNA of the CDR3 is TGTGCCAGCAGTTTGGTTAAGGATACGCAGTATTTT.

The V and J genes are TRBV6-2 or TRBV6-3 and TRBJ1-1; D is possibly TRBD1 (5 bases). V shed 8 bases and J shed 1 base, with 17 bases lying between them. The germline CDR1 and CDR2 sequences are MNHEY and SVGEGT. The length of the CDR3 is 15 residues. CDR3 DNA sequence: TGTGCCAGCCCCGAGGCAGGGACGCAGAACACTGAAGCTTTCTTT. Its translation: CASPEAGTQNTEAFF.

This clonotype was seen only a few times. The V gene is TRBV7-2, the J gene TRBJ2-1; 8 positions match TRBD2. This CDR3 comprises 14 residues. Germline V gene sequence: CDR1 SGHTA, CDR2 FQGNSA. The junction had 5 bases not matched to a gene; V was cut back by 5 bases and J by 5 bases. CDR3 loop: CASSHSGTNNEQFF. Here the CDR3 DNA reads TGTGCCAGCAGCCATAGCGGGACCAACAATGAGCAGTTCTTC.